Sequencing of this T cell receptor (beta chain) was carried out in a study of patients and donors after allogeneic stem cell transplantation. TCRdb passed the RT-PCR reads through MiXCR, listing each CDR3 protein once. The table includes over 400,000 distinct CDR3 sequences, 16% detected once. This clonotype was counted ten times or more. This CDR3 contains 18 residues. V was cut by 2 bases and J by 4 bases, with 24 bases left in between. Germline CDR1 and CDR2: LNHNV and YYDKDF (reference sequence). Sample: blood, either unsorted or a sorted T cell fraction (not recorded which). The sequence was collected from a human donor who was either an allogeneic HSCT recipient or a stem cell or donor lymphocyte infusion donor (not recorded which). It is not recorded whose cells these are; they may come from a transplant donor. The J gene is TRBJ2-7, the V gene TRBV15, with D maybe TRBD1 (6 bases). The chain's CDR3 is CATSRNHLTRGKGYEQYF. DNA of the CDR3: TGTGCCACCAGCAGAAATCACTTAACAAGGGGGAAAGGATACGAGCAGTACTTC. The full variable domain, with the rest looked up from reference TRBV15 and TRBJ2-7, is DAMVIQNPRYQVTQFGKPVTLSCSQTLNHNVMYWYQQKSSQAPKLLFHYYDKDFNNEADTPDNFQSRRPNTSFCFLDIRSPGLGDTAMYLCATSRNHLTRGKGYEQYFGPGTRLTVT.